This T cell receptor (beta chain) was recorded in a study of shared clonotypes between healthy human individuals. V gave up 5 bases and J gave up 0 bases, with 8 bases separating them. Germline CDR1 is MNHNY and CDR2 is SVGAGI (reference sequence). The CDR3 loop spans 14 amino acids. Profiled with immunoSEQ multiplex PCR; TCRdb holds only in-frame clones, not every one. The repertoire holds nearly 750,000 clones, with about two thirds as singletons. The clonotype comes from a woman aged 25-40 years in good health. The chain carries TRBV6-6 and TRBJ2-1; D perhaps matches TRBD1 (5 bases). Sequencing input: memory CD4+ T cells sorted from blood. Documented subset: CD45RA-negative fraction. CDR3: CASSPRASYNEQFF. CDR3 nucleotide sequence: TGTGCCAGCAGTCCCAGGGCCTCCTACAATGAGCAGTTCTTC.